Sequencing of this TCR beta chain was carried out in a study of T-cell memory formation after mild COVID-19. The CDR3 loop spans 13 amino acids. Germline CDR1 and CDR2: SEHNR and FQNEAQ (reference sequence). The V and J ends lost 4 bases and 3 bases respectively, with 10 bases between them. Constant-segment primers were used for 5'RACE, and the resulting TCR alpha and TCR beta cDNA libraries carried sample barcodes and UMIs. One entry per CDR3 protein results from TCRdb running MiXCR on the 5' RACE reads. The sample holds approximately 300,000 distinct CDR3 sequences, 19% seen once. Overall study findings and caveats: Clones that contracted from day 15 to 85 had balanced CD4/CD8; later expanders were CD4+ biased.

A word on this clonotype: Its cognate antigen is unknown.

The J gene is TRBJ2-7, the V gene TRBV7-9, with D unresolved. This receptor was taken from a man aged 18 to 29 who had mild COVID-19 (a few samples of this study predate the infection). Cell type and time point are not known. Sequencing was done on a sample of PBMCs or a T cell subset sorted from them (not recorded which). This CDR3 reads CASSSLTHYEQYV. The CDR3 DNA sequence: TGTGCCAGCAGCTCCCTCACCCACTACGAGCAGTACGTC.